These T cell receptor beta chains were read from a single sample in a study of blood T cell repertoires in COVID-19. The data were produced by immunoSEQ multiplex PCR, yet TCRdb's version contains in-frame clones alone and is incomplete. The sample records 200,000 to 300,000 clones, around nine tenths being singletons. Sequenced: peripheral blood. The receptors originated from a woman aged 60 to 75 with COVID-19, enrolled during active disease. The CDR3 runs from the conserved cysteine through the conserved F or W. D genes are given only for firm matches. Clone size is shown for a subset of rows, as once, few, many or a class of expanded clone.

V gene	J gene	clone size	D gene	CDR3 protein	CDR3 DNA
TRBV6-2/TRBV6-3	TRBJ2-7	NA	NA	CASSRTSYEQYF	TGTGCCAGCAGCCGGACAAGCTACGAGCAGTACTTC
TRBV19	TRBJ2-7	NA	NA	CASSQGRTISEQYF	TGTGCCAGTAGTCAAGGGCGGACAATCTCCGAGCAGTACTTC
TRBV18	TRBJ2-3	NA	TRBD2	CASSPRGGSNTDTQYF	TGTGCCAGCTCACCACGGGGAGGGTCGAACACAGATACGCAGTATTTT
TRBV27	TRBJ2-6	NA	TRBD2	CASSPAGVRANVLTF	TGTGCCAGCAGTCCCGCGGGGGTCCGGGCCAACGTCCTGACTTTC
TRBV6-2/TRBV6-3	TRBJ1-2	NA	NA	CASSPFLEGYGYTF	TGTGCCAGCAGCCCTTTTCTGGAGGGGTATGGCTACACCTTC
TRBV7-9	TRBJ2-7	NA	TRBD1	CASSSTGTVAYEQYF	TGTGCCAGCAGCTCAACCGGGACAGTAGCCTACGAGCAGTACTTC
TRBV10-3	TRBJ2-4	NA	TRBD2	CAISEASGSVNIQYF	TGTGCCATCAGTGAGGCTAGCGGGAGTGTAAACATTCAGTACTTC
TRBV9	TRBJ2-7	NA	TRBD2	CASSPGLAGGSSEQYF	TGTGCCAGCAGCCCGGGACTAGCGGGAGGTTCGAGCGAGCAGTACTTC
TRBV19	TRBJ1-1	NA	NA	CASSITGENTEAFF	TGTGCCAGTAGTATAACGGGGGAGAACACTGAAGCTTTCTTT
TRBV6-5	TRBJ1-1	once	NA	CASISTDINTEAFF	TGTGCCAGCATTTCGACAGATATAAACACTGAAGCTTTCTTT
TRBV7-9	TRBJ2-2	NA	TRBD2	CASSSWEGQGGELFF	TGTGCCAGCAGCTCCTGGGAGGGCCAGGGCGGGGAGCTGTTTTTT
TRBV7-8	TRBJ1-5	NA	NA	CASSTTEGVWSNQPQHF	TGTGCCAGCAGCACGACAGAGGGGGTCTGGAGCAATCAGCCCCAGCATTTT
TRBV5-4	TRBJ2-3	few	NA	CASSFLQTDTDTQYF	TGTGCCAGCAGCTTCCTCCAGACTGACACAGATACGCAGTATTTT
TRBV11-2	TRBJ1-4	NA	TRBD1	CASSSVRDRAEKLFF	TGTGCCAGCAGCTCAGTGAGGGACAGGGCCGAAAAACTGTTTTTT
TRBV6-2/TRBV6-3	TRBJ1-5	NA	TRBD1	CASSKDRGLPQHF	TGTGCCAGCAGTAAGGACAGGGGCCTGCCCCAGCATTTT
TRBV3-1/TRBV3-2	TRBJ2-7	NA	NA	CASSQEAATYEQYF	TGTGCCAGCAGCCAAGAGGCGGCGACCTACGAGCAGTACTTC
TRBV29-1	TRBJ2-5	NA	NA	CSVVRTKKETQYF	TGCAGCGTTGTTCGGACTAAAAAAGAGACCCAGTACTTC
TRBV5-1	TRBJ1-1	NA	NA	CASSEKPGTEAFF	TGCGCCAGCAGCGAGAAGCCCGGCACTGAAGCTTTCTTT
TRBV10-3	TRBJ2-2	NA	NA	CAISSSGDGELFF	TGTGCCATCTCCTCATCCGGTGACGGGGAGCTGTTTTTT
TRBV3-1/TRBV3-2	TRBJ2-3	NA	NA	CASSQVSAGSLYSTDTQYF	TGTGCCAGCAGCCAAGTATCCGCGGGGTCCTTATATAGCACAGATACGCAGTATTTT
TRBV6-6	TRBJ2-7	NA	NA	CASSYRRESSYEQYF	TGTGCCAGCAGTTACCGACGGGAGAGCTCCTACGAGCAGTACTTC
TRBV21-1	TRBJ1-2	NA	NA	CASSKQGNYNYGYTF	TGTGCCAGCAGCAAACAGGGGAACTATAACTATGGCTACACCTTC
TRBV4-2	TRBJ1-2	NA	TRBD1	CASSLRQGSGYTF	TGTGCCAGCAGCCTAAGACAGGGCTCAGGCTACACCTTC
TRBV28	TRBJ2-7	once	NA	CASSLQGIYEQYF	TGTGCCAGCAGCTTGCAGGGGATCTACGAGCAGTACTTC
TRBV27	TRBJ1-5	NA	TRBD1	CASSFTVGTGFTQPQHF	TGTGCCAGCAGTTTTACCGTCGGGACAGGGTTTACTCAGCCCCAGCATTTT
TRBV28	TRBJ2-2	NA	NA	CASSPPAVRELFF	TGTGCCAGCAGTCCCCCCGCGGTCCGGGAGCTGTTTTTT
TRBV28	TRBJ1-1	NA	TRBD1	CASSPTGGAPEAFF	TGTGCCAGCAGCCCGACAGGGGGCGCACCTGAAGCTTTCTTT
TRBV9	TRBJ1-5	NA	NA	CASSVDGVSNQPQHF	TGTGCCAGCAGCGTAGACGGGGTGAGCAATCAGCCCCAGCATTTT
TRBV6-5	TRBJ2-5	NA	TRBD2	CASSFSGGGQETQYF	TGTGCCAGCAGCTTCAGTGGGGGGGGACAAGAGACCCAGTACTTC
TRBV6-2/TRBV6-3	TRBJ2-7	NA	NA	CASSYPTGRGSSYEQYF	TGTGCCAGCAGTTACCCTACGGGGCGGGGAAGCTCCTACGAGCAGTACTTC
TRBV5-4	TRBJ2-7	NA	NA	CASSLGSRGYEQYF	TGTGCCAGCAGCTTGGGATCCCGGGGATACGAGCAGTACTTC
TRBV18	TRBJ2-1	once	TRBD2	CASSPPGTRSSGEQFF	TGTGCCAGCTCACCCCCCGGGACTAGGTCCTCGGGCGAGCAGTTCTTC
TRBV28	TRBJ1-5	NA	NA	CASSSVASNQPQHF	TGTGCCAGCAGTTCGGTCGCGAGCAATCAGCCCCAGCATTTT
TRBV20-1	TRBJ1-5	NA	NA	CSASGGVVQTPFANQPQHF	TGCAGTGCTAGTGGGGGGGTTGTTCAAACCCCCTTTGCCAATCAGCCCCAGCATTTT
TRBV9	TRBJ2-1	many	TRBD2	CASSTPLAGGNNEQFF	TGTGCCAGCAGCACCCCACTAGCGGGAGGGAACAATGAGCAGTTCTTC
TRBV28	TRBJ1-1	few	NA	CASNPRGGRGTEAFF	TGTGCCAGCAATCCACGGGGGGGTAGGGGCACTGAAGCTTTCTTT
TRBV7-3	TRBJ2-2	once	TRBD2	CASSPTPSGITGELFF	TGTGCCAGCAGCCCAACCCCCAGCGGGATCACCGGGGAGCTGTTTTTT
TRBV28	TRBJ2-5	once	TRBD2	CASTLTGGGRQETQYF	TGTGCCAGCACCCTCACGGGGGGGGGAAGGCAAGAGACCCAGTACTTC
TRBV3-1/TRBV3-2	TRBJ2-5	NA	TRBD2	CASSSKAGQETQYF	TGTGCCAGCAGCTCTAAAGCGGGACAAGAGACCCAGTACTTC
TRBV5-4	TRBJ1-1	NA	TRBD1	CASKQGARNTEAFF	TGTGCCAGCAAACAGGGGGCAAGAAACACTGAAGCTTTCTTT
TRBV30	TRBJ2-7	NA	NA	CAWGRDRYEQYF	TGTGCCTGGGGCAGGGATCGCTACGAGCAGTACTTC
TRBV6-5	TRBJ1-2	NA	TRBD1	CASQPLTGRGYGYTF	TGTGCCAGTCAACCCCTGACAGGGCGCGGCTATGGCTACACCTTC
TRBV7-2	TRBJ1-1	many	NA	CASSLDARNTEAFF	TGTGCCAGCAGCTTAGACGCGAGGAACACTGAAGCTTTCTTT
TRBV6-6	TRBJ1-2	NA	NA	CASSYSILGPIF	TGTGCCAGCAGTTACTCGATTCTGGGGCCGATCTTC
TRBV28	TRBJ2-7	NA	TRBD2	CASSRAGGSYLSEQYF	TGTGCCAGCAGCCGAGCGGGCGGGAGTTATCTTTCCGAGCAGTACTTC
TRBV29-1	TRBJ1-2	NA	NA	CSVEGQGNYGYTF	TGCAGCGTTGAAGGGCAGGGCAACTATGGCTACACCTTC
TRBV2	TRBJ1-4	NA	NA	CASSGSPFGGRREKLFF	TGTGCCAGCAGTGGAAGCCCTTTCGGGGGGCGGCGGGAAAAACTGTTTTTT
TRBV5-6	TRBJ2-3	NA	TRBD2	CASSFMLAGVPSTDTQYF	TGTGCCAGCAGCTTTATGCTAGCGGGAGTACCTAGCACAGATACGCAGTATTTT